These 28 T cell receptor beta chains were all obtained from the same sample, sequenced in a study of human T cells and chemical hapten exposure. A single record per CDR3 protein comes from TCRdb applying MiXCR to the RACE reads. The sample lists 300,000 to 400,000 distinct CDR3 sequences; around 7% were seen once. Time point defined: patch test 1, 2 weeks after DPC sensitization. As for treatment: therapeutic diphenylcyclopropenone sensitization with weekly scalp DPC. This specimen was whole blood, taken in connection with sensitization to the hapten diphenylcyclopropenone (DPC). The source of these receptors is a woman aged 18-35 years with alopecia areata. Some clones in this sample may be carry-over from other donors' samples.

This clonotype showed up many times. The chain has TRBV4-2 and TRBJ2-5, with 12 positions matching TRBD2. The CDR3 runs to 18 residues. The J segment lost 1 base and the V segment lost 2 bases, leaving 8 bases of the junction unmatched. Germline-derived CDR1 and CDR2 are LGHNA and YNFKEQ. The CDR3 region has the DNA TGTGCCAGCAGCCAAAGGGGCCCTAGCGGGGGGGGCCAAGAGACCCAGTACTTC. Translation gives CASSQRGPSGGGQETQYF.

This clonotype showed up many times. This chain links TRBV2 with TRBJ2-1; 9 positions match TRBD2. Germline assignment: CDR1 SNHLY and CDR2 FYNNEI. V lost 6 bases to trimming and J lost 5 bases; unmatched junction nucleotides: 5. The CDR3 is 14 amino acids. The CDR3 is CASRAGGTNNEQFF. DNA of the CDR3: TGTGCCAGCAGGGCGGGGGGGACTAACAATGAGCAGTTCTTC.

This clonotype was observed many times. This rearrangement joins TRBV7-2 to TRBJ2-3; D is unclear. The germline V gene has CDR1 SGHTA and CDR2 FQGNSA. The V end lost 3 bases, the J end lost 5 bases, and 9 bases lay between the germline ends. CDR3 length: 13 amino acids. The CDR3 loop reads CASSFWRLDTQYF. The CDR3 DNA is TGTGCCAGCAGCTTTTGGCGCCTAGATACGCAGTATTTT.

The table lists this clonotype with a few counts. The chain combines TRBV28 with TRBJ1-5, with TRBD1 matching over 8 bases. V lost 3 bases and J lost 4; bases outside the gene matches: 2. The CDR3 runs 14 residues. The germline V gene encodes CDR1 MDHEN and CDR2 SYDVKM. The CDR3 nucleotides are TGTGCCAGCAGTTTTCAGGGGGCAAATCAGCCCCAGCATTTT. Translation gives CASSFQGANQPQHF.

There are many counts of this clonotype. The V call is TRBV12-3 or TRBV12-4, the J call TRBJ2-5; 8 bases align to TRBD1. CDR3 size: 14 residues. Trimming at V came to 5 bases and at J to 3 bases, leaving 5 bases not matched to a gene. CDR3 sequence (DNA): TGTGCCAGCAGTCCTGGGACAGGAGAAGAGACCCAGTACTTC. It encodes CASSPGTGEETQYF.

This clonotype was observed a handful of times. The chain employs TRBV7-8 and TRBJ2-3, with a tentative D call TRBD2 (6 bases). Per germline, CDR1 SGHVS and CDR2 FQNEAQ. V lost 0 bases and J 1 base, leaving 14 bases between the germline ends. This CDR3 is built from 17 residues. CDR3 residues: CASSLAIPGTRTDTQYF. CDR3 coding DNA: TGTGCCAGCAGCTTAGCGATCCCGGGGACTCGCACAGATACGCAGTATTTT.

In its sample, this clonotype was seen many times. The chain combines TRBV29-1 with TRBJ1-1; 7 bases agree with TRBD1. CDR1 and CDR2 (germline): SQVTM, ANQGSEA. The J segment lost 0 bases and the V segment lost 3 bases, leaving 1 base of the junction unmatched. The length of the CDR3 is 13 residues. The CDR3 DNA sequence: TGCAGCGTTGAGGGGACAGTGAACACTGAAGCTTTCTTT. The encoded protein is CSVEGTVNTEAFF.

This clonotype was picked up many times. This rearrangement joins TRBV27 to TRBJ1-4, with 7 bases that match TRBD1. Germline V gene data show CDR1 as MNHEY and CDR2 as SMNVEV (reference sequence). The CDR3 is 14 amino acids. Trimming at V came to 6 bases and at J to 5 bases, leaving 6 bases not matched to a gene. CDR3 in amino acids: CASRDRDWNEKLFF. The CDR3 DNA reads TGTGCCAGCAGAGACAGGGATTGGAATGAAAAACTGTTTTTT.

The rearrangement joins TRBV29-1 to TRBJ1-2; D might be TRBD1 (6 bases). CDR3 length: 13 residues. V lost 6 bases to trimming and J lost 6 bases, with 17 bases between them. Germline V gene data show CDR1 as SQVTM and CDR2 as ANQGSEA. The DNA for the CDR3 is TGCAGCGTCGGCGAACAGGGAGGGGATGGCTACACCTTC. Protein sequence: CSVGEQGGDGYTF.

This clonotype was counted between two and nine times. The CDR3 reads CSARTIRQFF. DNA of the CDR3: TGCAGTGCTAGGACTATTCGGCAGTTCTTC. The gene calls are TRBV20-1 and TRBJ2-1, with D possibly TRBD2 on 5 matching bases. The CDR3 is made up of 10 amino acids. Germline loops: CDR1 DFQATT, CDR2 SNEGSKA (reference sequence). V was pared by 3 bases and J by 12 bases, with 9 bases between.

DNA of the CDR3: TGCAGTGTCGCCCGGACAGGGATTATGAACACTGAAGCTTTCTTT. Its protein is CSVARTGIMNTEAFF. The chain is built from TRBV20-1 and TRBJ1-1; 8 nucleotides line up with TRBD1. The V gene's germline CDR1 is DFQATT and CDR2 SNEGSKA (reference sequence). CDR3 length equals 15 residues. With V trimmed by 7 bases and J by 0 bases, 10 bases remained unmatched.

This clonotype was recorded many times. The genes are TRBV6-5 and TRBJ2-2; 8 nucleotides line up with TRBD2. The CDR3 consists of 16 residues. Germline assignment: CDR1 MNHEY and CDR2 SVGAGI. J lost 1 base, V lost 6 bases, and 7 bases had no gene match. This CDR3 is CASSRAGAQNTGELFF. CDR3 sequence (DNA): TGTGCCAGCAGCAGAGCGGGGGCCCAGAACACCGGGGAGCTGTTTTTT.

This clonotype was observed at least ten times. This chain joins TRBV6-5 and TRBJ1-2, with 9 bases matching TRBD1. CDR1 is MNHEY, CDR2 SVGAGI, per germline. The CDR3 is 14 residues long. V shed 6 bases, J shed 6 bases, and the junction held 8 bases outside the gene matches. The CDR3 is CASRQTGGGDGYTF. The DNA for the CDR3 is TGTGCCAGCAGACAAACAGGGGGCGGGGATGGCTACACCTTC.

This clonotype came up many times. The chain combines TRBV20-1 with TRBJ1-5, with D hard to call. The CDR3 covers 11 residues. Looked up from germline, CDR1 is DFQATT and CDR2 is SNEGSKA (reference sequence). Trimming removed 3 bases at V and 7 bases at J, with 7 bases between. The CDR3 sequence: CSASTSQPQHF. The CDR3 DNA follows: TGCAGTGCTAGCACTTCCCAGCCCCAGCATTTT.

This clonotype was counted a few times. The CDR3 DNA follows: TGTGCCAGTAATAGCGGGGGGAGCACAGATACGCAGTATTTT. This gives the protein CASNSGGSTDTQYF. The chain has TRBV19 and TRBJ2-3, with 10 bases matching TRBD2. The V segment lost 7 bases and the J segment 0 bases; nucleotides outside the gene matches: 1. Germline CDR1 is LNHDA and CDR2 is SQIVND (reference sequence). The CDR3 totals 14 residues.

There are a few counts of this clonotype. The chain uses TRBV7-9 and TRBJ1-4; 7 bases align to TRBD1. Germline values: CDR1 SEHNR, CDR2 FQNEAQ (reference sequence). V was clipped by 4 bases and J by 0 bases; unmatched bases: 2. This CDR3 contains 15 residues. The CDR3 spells CASSSDRTTNEKLFF. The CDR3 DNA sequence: TGTGCCAGCAGCTCGGACAGGACAACTAATGAAAAACTGTTTTTT.

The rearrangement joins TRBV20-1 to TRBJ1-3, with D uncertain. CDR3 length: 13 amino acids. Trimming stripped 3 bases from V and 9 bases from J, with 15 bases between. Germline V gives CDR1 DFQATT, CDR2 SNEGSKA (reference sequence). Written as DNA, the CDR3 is TGCAGTGCTAGTACGACCGCCCAGCGCACCATATATTTT. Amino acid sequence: CSASTTAQRTIYF.

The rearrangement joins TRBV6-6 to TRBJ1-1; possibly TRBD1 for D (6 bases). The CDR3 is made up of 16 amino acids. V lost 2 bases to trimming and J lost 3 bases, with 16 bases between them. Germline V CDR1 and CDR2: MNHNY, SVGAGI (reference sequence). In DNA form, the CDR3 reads TGTGCCAGCAGTTACGGCAGGTTGGGGGCGGACACTGAAGCTTTCTTT. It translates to CASSYGRLGADTEAFF.

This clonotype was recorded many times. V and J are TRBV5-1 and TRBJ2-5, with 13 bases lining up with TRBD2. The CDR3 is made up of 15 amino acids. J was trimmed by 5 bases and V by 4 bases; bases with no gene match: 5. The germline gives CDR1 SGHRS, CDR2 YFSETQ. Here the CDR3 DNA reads TGCGCCAGCAGCCAACTAGCGGGGGGGCCGGAGACCCAGTACTTC. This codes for CASSQLAGGPETQYF. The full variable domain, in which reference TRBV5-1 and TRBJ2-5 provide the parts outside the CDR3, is KAGVTQTPRYLIKTRGQQVTLSCSPISGHRSVSWYQQTPGQGLQFLFEYFSETQRNKGNFPGRFSGRQFSNSRSEMNVSTLELGDSALYLCASSQLAGGPETQYFGPGTRLLVL.

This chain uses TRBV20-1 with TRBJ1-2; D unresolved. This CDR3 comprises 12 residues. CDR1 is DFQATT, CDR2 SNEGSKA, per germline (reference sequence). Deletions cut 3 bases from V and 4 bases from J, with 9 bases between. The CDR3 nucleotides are TGCAGTGCTAGCGGGTCGAGCTATGGCTACACCTTC. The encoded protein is CSASGSSYGYTF.

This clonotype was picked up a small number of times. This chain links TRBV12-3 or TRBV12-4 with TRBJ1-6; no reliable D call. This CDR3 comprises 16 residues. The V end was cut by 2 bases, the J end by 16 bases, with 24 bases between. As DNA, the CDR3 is TGTGCCAGCAGTTTAAGCTACGGTGAGGGCACGCACACTCTCCACTTT. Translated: CASSLSYGEGTHTLHF.

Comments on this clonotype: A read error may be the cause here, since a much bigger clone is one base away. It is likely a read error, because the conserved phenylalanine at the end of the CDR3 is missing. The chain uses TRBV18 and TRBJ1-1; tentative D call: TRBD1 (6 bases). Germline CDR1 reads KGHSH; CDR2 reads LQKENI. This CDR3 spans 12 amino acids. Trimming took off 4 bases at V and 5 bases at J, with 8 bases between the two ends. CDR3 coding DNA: TGTGCCAGCTCACTCGGGACAACTGAAGCTTTCATT. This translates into CASSLGTTEAFI.

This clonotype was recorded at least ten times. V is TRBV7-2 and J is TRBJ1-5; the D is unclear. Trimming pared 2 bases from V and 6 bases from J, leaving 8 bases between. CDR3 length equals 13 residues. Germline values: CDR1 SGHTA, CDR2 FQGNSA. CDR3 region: CASSLLGPQPQHF. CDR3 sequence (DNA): TGTGCCAGCAGCTTATTGGGTCCTCAGCCCCAGCATTTT.

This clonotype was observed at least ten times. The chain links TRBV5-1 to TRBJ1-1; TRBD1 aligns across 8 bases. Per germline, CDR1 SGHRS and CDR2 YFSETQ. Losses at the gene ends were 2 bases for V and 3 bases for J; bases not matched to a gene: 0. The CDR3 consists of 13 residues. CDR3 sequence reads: CASSLQGDTEAFF. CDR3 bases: TGCGCCAGCAGCTTACAGGGGGACACTGAAGCTTTCTTT.

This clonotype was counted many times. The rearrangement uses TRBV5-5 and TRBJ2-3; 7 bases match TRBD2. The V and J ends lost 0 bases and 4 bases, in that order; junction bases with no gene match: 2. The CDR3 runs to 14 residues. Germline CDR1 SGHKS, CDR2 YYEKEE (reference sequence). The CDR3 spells CASSLELAADTQYF. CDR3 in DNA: TGTGCCAGCAGCTTGGAGCTAGCGGCAGATACGCAGTATTTT.

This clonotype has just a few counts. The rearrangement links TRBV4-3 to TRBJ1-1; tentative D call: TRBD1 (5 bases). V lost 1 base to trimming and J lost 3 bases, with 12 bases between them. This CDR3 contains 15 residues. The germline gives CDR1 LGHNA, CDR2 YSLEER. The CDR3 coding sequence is TGCGCCAGCAGCCAAGGATCAGGGAAGTACACTGAAGCTTTCTTT. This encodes CASSQGSGKYTEAFF.

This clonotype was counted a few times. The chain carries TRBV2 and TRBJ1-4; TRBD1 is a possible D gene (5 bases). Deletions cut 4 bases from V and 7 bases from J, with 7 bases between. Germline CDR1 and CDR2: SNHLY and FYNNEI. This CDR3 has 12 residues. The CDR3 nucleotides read TGTGCCAGCAGTGCCGACAGTGAAAAACTGTTTTTT. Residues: CASSADSEKLFF.

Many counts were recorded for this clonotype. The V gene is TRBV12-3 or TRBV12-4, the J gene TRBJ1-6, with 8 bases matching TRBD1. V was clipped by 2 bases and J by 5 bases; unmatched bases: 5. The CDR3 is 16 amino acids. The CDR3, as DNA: TGTGCCAGCAGTTTAAACCGGGACAGGAATAATTCACCCCTCCACTTT. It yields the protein CASSLNRDRNNSPLHF.